The 22 T cell receptor beta chains below all came from one sample that was sequenced in a study of radiotherapy plus CTLA-4 blockade in lung cancer. Sequencing was performed with immunoSEQ multiplex PCR; in TCRdb, only in-frame clones are kept and a portion is missing. This sample has roughly 40,000 clones, with roughly 73% found just once. This specimen consisted of peripheral blood, obtained from a patient treated with radiotherapy plus ipilimumab. These receptors originate from a human donor with non-small cell lung cancer that progressed on radiotherapy plus ipilimumab.

This chain joins TRBV5-1 and TRBJ1-1; TRBD1 is a possible D gene (6 bases). V dropped 0 bases and J dropped 4 bases, with 13 bases sitting between them. The CDR3 consists of 15 residues. Germline assignment: CDR1 SGHRS and CDR2 YFSETQ. In DNA, the CDR3 is TGCGCCAGCAGCTTGGAGTTCAGAGGGGGCACTGAAGCTTTCTTT. It codes for CASSLEFRGGTEAFF.

The chain employs TRBV27 and TRBJ1-5, with D possibly matching TRBD1 (6 bases). The CDR3 totals 16 residues. The V gene lost 7 bases and the J gene lost 0 bases, with 16 bases spanning the gap. Germline CDR1 and CDR2: MNHEY and SMNVEV (reference sequence). The CDR3 protein is CASTWGRIPSNQPQHF. The CDR3 DNA reads TGTGCCAGCACCTGGGGGCGGATCCCTAGCAATCAGCCCCAGCATTTT.

This clone was detected a few times. The CDR3: CASSQGGLGQAEAFF. CDR3 DNA: TGCGCCAGCAGCCAAGGAGGCCTTGGACAGGCTGAAGCTTTCTTT. This chain joins TRBV4-1 and TRBJ1-1, with 7 nucleotides matching TRBD1. The V gene end was trimmed by 1 base and the J gene end by 6 bases; junction bases not matched to a gene: 8. Looked up from germline, CDR1 is MGHRA and CDR2 is YSYEKL. The CDR3 consists of 15 residues.

The chain has TRBV5-6 and TRBJ1-6, with TRBD1 as a possible D gene (6 bases). The CDR3 loop spans 17 amino acids. V was pared by 6 bases and J by 2 bases, with 18 bases between. Germline V CDR1 and CDR2: SGHDT, YYEEEE. CDR3 loop: CASNLGQLDAYNSPLHF. Written as DNA, the CDR3 is TGTGCCAGCAACCTTGGACAGCTCGACGCCTATAATTCACCCCTCCACTTT.

This clone showed up just once. The chain is built from TRBV5-8 and TRBJ2-2; 8 bases are a match to TRBD2. Germline-derived CDR1 and CDR2 are SGHTS and YDEGEE. J gave up 7 bases and V 1 base, and 12 bases lay outside the gene matches. The CDR3 totals 17 residues. CDR3 nucleotides: TGTGCCAGCAGCTTGTATATTTGGCGGGGGGCCGTCGGGGAGCTGTTTTTT. It encodes CASSLYIWRGAVGELFF. Full variable domain (outside the CDR3, taken from reference TRBV5-8 and TRBJ2-2): EAGVTQSPTHLIKTRGQQATLRCSPISGHTSVYWYQQALGLGLQFLLWYDEGEERNRGNFPPRFSGRQFPNYSSELNVNALELEDSALYLCASSLYIWRGAVGELFFGEGSRLTVL.

This sequence joins TRBV9 and TRBJ1-1, with D unclear. The V gene's germline CDR1 is SGDLS and CDR2 YYNGEE. The CDR3 has 15 amino acids. V was cut by 3 bases and J by 4 bases, with 16 bases left in between. CDR3 protein: CASSATPLGSTEAFF. The CDR3 bases are TGTGCCAGCAGCGCCACCCCGTTGGGCAGCACTGAAGCTTTCTTT.

The chain links TRBV7-2 to TRBJ2-3; 11 bases map to TRBD2. Per the germline V gene, CDR1 is SGHTA and CDR2 is FQGNSA. CDR3 length: 15 amino acids. The V segment lost 5 bases and the J segment 6 bases; nucleotides outside the gene matches: 7. CDR3 region: CASSKLAGVGDTQYF. DNA of the CDR3: TGTGCCAGCAGCAAACTAGCGGGGGTTGGGGATACGCAGTATTTT. Drawing the rest from reference TRBV7-2 and TRBJ2-3, the complete variable domain is GAGVSQSPSNKVTEKGKDVELRCDPISGHTALYWYRQSLGQGLEFLIYFQGNSAPDKSGLPSDRFSAERTGGSVSTLTIQRTQQEDSAVYLCASSKLAGVGDTQYFGPGTRLTVL.

The chain carries TRBV5-8 and TRBJ2-5; 8 bases match TRBD1. Germline V gives CDR1 SGHTS, CDR2 YDEGEE. The CDR3 contains 15 residues. V shed 1 base, J shed 3 bases, and the junction held 5 bases outside the gene matches. This CDR3 reads CASSLMDRVEETQYF. CDR3 coding DNA: TGTGCCAGCAGCTTGATGGACAGGGTTGAAGAGACCCAGTACTTC.

A single count supports this clone. The chain is built from TRBV19 and TRBJ2-7, with D possibly TRBD1 on 6 matching bases. The CDR3 is 14 residues long. Germline assignment: CDR1 LNHDA and CDR2 SQIVND (reference sequence). V was trimmed by 6 bases and J by 2 bases, leaving 14 bases between them. DNA of the CDR3: TGTGCCAGTAGGGGCGGACAGCCTCCCTACGAGCAGTACTTC. Translation: CASRGGQPPYEQYF.

This chain connects TRBV7-2 to TRBJ2-1; 16 positions match TRBD2. The germline CDR1 and CDR2 sequences are SGHTA and FQGNSA. Trimming removed 5 bases from V and 7 bases from J; junction bases left unmatched: 5. The CDR3 runs 16 residues. The DNA for the CDR3 is TGTGCCAGCAGCCTCGGGACTAGCGGGGGGGGGAATGAGCAGTTCTTC. Protein product: CASSLGTSGGGNEQFF. The full variable domain, completed using reference TRBV7-2 and TRBJ2-1, is GAGVSQSPSNKVTEKGKDVELRCDPISGHTALYWYRQSLGQGLEFLIYFQGNSAPDKSGLPSDRFSAERTGGSVSTLTIQRTQQEDSAVYLCASSLGTSGGGNEQFFGPGTRLTVL.

The chain links TRBV5-1 to TRBJ2-5; 12 bases are a match to TRBD2. V shed 4 bases, J shed 5 bases, and the junction held 9 bases outside the gene matches. There are 16 residues in the CDR3. Germline lookup yields CDR1 SGHRS and CDR2 YFSETQ. The CDR3 is CASSQSRLAGGETQYF. The DNA for the CDR3 is TGCGCCAGCAGCCAATCCCGGCTAGCGGGGGGGGAGACCCAGTACTTC.

The rearrangement links TRBV7-8 to TRBJ2-3; 11 positions match TRBD2. V shed 5 bases and J 13 bases; nucleotides not matched to a gene: 11. Germline assignment: CDR1 SGHVS and CDR2 FQNEAQ. The CDR3 is made up of 14 amino acids. For the CDR3, the DNA is TGTGCCAGCAGCCCGGGGAGGGAACTAGCGGGGGAGTATTTT. It is translated as CASSPGRELAGEYF.

This clone showed up just a few times. Here the CDR3 reads CAIRLTETYEQYF. CDR3 nucleotide sequence: TGTGCCATCAGGTTGACAGAAACCTACGAGCAGTACTTC. The chain links TRBV10-3 to TRBJ2-7; D perhaps matches TRBD1 (5 bases). The V end was cut by 6 bases, the J end by 2 bases, with 11 bases between. Germline V CDR1 and CDR2: ENHRY, SYGVKD. CDR3 length equals 13 residues.

The chain employs TRBV11-2 and TRBJ1-5; 7 bases agree with TRBD1. This CDR3 spans 15 amino acids. Losses at the gene ends were 1 base for V and 4 bases for J; bases not matched to a gene: 4. Germline V CDR1 and CDR2: SGHAT, FQNNGV. For the CDR3, the DNA is TGTGCCAGCAGCTTAGGGACAGGACTAAATCAGCCCCAGCATTTT. This codes for CASSLGTGLNQPQHF.

The chain recombines TRBV5-6 with TRBJ2-7, with D perhaps matching TRBD1 (6 bases). The CDR3 is made up of 15 amino acids. CDR1 and CDR2 (germline): SGHDT, YYEEEE. V lost 1 base, J lost 3 bases, and 14 bases lay in between. CDR3 in DNA: TGTGCCAGCAGCTTGCTGTCAGGGGAATTCTACGAGCAGTACTTC. Residues: CASSLLSGEFYEQYF.

The table lists this clone with a few counts. This chain uses TRBV2 with TRBJ1-5, with D perhaps matching TRBD1 (5 bases). CDR3 length equals 14 residues. Trimming cost V 5 bases and J 0 bases, with 8 bases left between them. The germline V gene encodes CDR1 SNHLY and CDR2 FYNNEI. The CDR3 here is CASSLQASNQPQHF. CDR3 nucleotide sequence: TGTGCCAGCAGTCTACAGGCTAGCAATCAGCCCCAGCATTTT.

The rearrangement links TRBV10-3 to TRBJ2-1, with TRBD1 matching 9 bases. CDR1 and CDR2 from the germline V gene are ENHRY and SYGVKD. J was trimmed by 5 bases and V by 4 bases; bases with no gene match: 9. The CDR3 spans 16 residues. CDR3 coding DNA: TGTGCCATCAGTGTTACACCTGGACAGGGGCACAATGAGCAGTTCTTC. Its protein is CAISVTPGQGHNEQFF.

The rearrangement links TRBV9 to TRBJ1-2; D might be TRBD1 (5 bases). Germline CDR1 is SGDLS and CDR2 is YYNGEE. The CDR3 sequence is 13 residues long. Trimming pared 3 bases from V and 8 bases from J, leaving 14 bases between. The CDR3 sequence: CASSGPGLEGYTF. Written as DNA, the CDR3 is TGTGCCAGCAGCGGCCCAGGGCTCGAGGGCTACACCTTC.

The chain recombines TRBV9 with TRBJ1-1; TRBD1 is a possible D gene (6 bases). CDR3 size: 15 residues. Germline CDR1 is SGDLS and CDR2 is YYNGEE. With 0 bases removed from V and 4 bases from J, the gap between germline ends came to 13 bases. CDR3 loop: CASSVAVGGVTEAFF. The CDR3 DNA is TGTGCCAGCAGCGTAGCGGTAGGGGGTGTCACTGAAGCTTTCTTT.

V and J are TRBV28 and TRBJ1-3, with 12 bases fitting TRBD1. V was pared by 7 bases and J by 8 bases, with 15 bases of the junction left unmatched. Germline V gives CDR1 MDHEN, CDR2 SYDVKM. The CDR3 totals 17 residues. The DNA for the CDR3 is TGTGCCAGCATCCCTGGGACAGGGGGCGGCCTTATGGACACCATATATTTT. Its translation is CASIPGTGGGLMDTIYF.

This clone was counted between two and nine times. The chain combines TRBV7-3 with TRBJ2-3; 9 nucleotides match TRBD2. From germline, CDR1 is SGHTA and CDR2 FQGTGA. After removal of 8 bases from V and 2 bases from J, the junction contained 5 bases not matched to a gene. The CDR3 contains 14 residues. CDR3 protein: CASGLAGNTDTQYF. For the CDR3, the DNA is TGTGCCAGCGGGCTAGCGGGGAACACAGATACGCAGTATTTT. The full variable domain, completed using reference TRBV7-3 and TRBJ2-3, is GAGVSQTPSNKVTEKGKYVELRCDPISGHTALYWYRQSLGQGPEFLIYFQGTGAADDSGLPNDRFFAVRPEGSVSTLKIQRTERGDSAVYLCASGLAGNTDTQYFGPGTRLTVL.

This chain joins TRBV9 and TRBJ2-1; 7 nucleotides align to TRBD2. In germline, CDR1 is SGDLS, CDR2 YYNGEE. The CDR3 covers 14 residues. Unmatched junction bases numbered 2, after V lost 2 bases and J lost 3 bases. The CDR3 nucleotides are TGTGCCAGCAGCGTTGCGGGGGACTACAATGAGCAGTTCTTC. Protein: CASSVAGDYNEQFF. The entire variable domain, with the rest obtained from reference TRBV9 and TRBJ2-1, is as follows: DSGVTQTPKHLITATGQRVTLRCSPRSGDLSVYWYQQSLDQGLQFLIQYYNGEERAKGNILERFSAQQFPDLHSELNLSSLELGDSALYFCASSVAGDYNEQFFGPGTRLTVL.